This T cell receptor beta chain was captured by sequencing in a study of CD8+ T cells in alopecia areata. Investigators isolated RNA and reverse transcribed it into cDNA to act as the sequencing template. The data were produced by immunoSEQ multiplex PCR, yet TCRdb's version contains in-frame clones alone and is incomplete. The sample lists roughly 220,000 clones, around two fifths seen once, with 0.48% in the top ten. Noted treatment: oral pan-JAK inhibitor, 5-10 mg twice daily. The sample consisted of CD4+ T cells sorted from blood, taken at approximately week 30, from a patient treated with tofacitinib. The receptor was derived from a human donor with alopecia areata.

Here the CDR3 reads CATKSGGPNTGELFF. Here the CDR3 DNA reads TGCGCCACCAAGTCTGGCGGGCCGAACACCGGGGAGCTGTTTTTT. The chain employs TRBV5-1 and TRBJ2-2; D possibly corresponds to TRBD2 (5 bases). Germline CDR1 reads SGHRS; CDR2 reads YFSETQ. The CDR3 is 15 residues long. Trimming pared 9 bases from V and 0 bases from J, leaving 15 bases between.